This T cell receptor beta chain is from a study of shared clonotypes between healthy human individuals. Across the whole study: The plates for each donor numbered three CD4 naive, three CD4 memory, two CD8 naive and one CD8 memory. General observations from the study: Memory subsets generally showed smaller estimated richness than naive subsets did.

The data were produced by immunoSEQ multiplex PCR, yet TCRdb's version contains in-frame clones alone and is incomplete. The data show around 580,000 clones, more than 95% seen once. CDR1 is SGDLS, CDR2 YYNGEE, per germline. The length of the CDR3 is 17 residues. V lost 3 bases and J lost 4; bases outside the gene matches: 7. Naive CD8 cells lacked CD45RO and underwent positive selection for CCR7, leaving out terminally differentiated effector memory CD45RA+ cells. Comment on this clone: Its antigen is undetermined.

The source is a man under 40 in good health. Sequencing was done on a sample of naive CD8+ T cells sorted from blood. The V call is TRBV9, the J call TRBJ2-5, with 15 nucleotides matching TRBD2. The CDR3 DNA reads as TGTGCCAGCAGCGGTGGACTAGCGGGAGGGCCGGGAGAGACCCAGTACTTC. The encoded protein is CASSGGLAGGPGETQYF.